Below are 14 T cell receptor beta chains sequenced from a single sample in a study of regulatory T cells in long-lasting Graves disease. Time point denoted: newly diagnosed GD, antithyroid drugs for less than 3 months. Making the TCR library involved RNA that had been extracted from PBMCs. The TCR beta library used iRepertoire HTBI primers with Arm-PCR amplification of CDR3. TCRdb analysed the multiplex PCR reads with MiXCR anew, one entry per CDR3 protein. This sample carries fewer than 350,000 distinct CDR3 sequences, approximately 20% of them seen once, and the ten largest clones take approximately 35%. The source material was peripheral blood mononuclear cells (PBMCs), sampled at new diagnosis, from a patient treated with antithyroid drugs. Receptors originate from a female donor with Graves disease.

As regards this clonotype: One end of the junction fails to match germline, which may point to a read error. The J gene is TRBJ1-1, the V gene TRBV2, with unresolved D. CDR3 length: 15 amino acids. Germline V gene lookup returns CDR1 SNHLY and CDR2 FYNNEI. The CDR3 is CASSERKGPYTEAFF. The CDR3 DNA reads as TGTGCCAGCAGTGAAAGGAAAGGGCCCTACACTGAAGCGTTCTTT. The full variable domain, with the rest looked up from reference TRBV2 and TRBJ1-1, is EPEVTQTPSHQVTQMGQEVILRCVPISNHLYFYWYRQILGQKVEFLVSFYNNEISEKSEIFDDQFSVERPDGSNFTLKIRSTKLEDSAMYFCASSERKGPYTEAFFGQGTRLTVV.

This clonotype was detected ten times or more. The gene calls are TRBV3-1 and TRBJ2-7, with a possible D match to TRBD2 (6 bases). This CDR3 has 15 residues. CDR1 and CDR2 from the germline V gene are LGHDT and YNNKEL (reference sequence). Trimming pared 0 bases from V and 11 bases from J, leaving 20 bases between. CDR3 residues: CASSQEAGRYADKYF. CDR3 bases: TGTGCCAGCAGCCAAGAGGCGGGGCGCTATGCAGATAAGTACTTC.

This clonotype showed up many times. The DNA for the CDR3 is TGTGCCAGCAGCGTAGACAGCGACACCAGAAACATTCAGTACTTC. The encoded protein is CASSVDSDTRNIQYF. The chain links TRBV9 to TRBJ2-4; no firm D call. CDR3 length: 15 amino acids. CDR1 and CDR2 from the germline V gene are SGDLS and YYNGEE. V was clipped by 0 bases and J by 6 bases, with 13 bases between them. Together with reference TRBV9 and TRBJ2-4, the CDR3 gives the full variable domain: DSGVTQTPKHLITATGQRVTLRCSPRSGDLSVYWYQQSLDQGLQFLIQYYNGEERAKGNILERFSAQQFPDLHSELNLSSLELGDSALYFCASSVDSDTRNIQYFGAGTRLSVL.

CDR3 in DNA: TGTGCCAGCAGTTACGGCGGGAAGGGAGGGGAGCTGTTTTTT. It encodes CASSYGGKGGELFF. This chain links TRBV28 with TRBJ2-2; D may be TRBD2 (6 bases). The CDR3 is 14 amino acids. V was cut by 4 bases and J by 8 bases, with 14 bases left in between. Germline CDR1 reads MDHEN; CDR2 reads SYDVKM.

This clonotype was observed at least ten times. The chain is built from TRBV11-2 and TRBJ2-7, with 9 positions matching TRBD2. Trimming at V came to 2 bases and at J to 3 bases, leaving 8 bases not matched to a gene. Germline CDR1 and CDR2: SGHAT and FQNNGV. The length of the CDR3 is 16 residues. CDR3 sequence reads: CASSLLGAGGRYEQYF. The CDR3 nucleotides read TGTGCCAGCAGCTTACTAGGAGCGGGGGGACGCTACGAGCAGTACTTC.

This clonotype was seen at least ten times. This chain links TRBV28 with TRBJ2-7, with 8 bases lining up with TRBD2. The CDR3 extends over 14 amino acids. Germline V gives CDR1 MDHEN, CDR2 SYDVKM. Germline trimming cut 8 bases from V and 1 base from J; bases unmatched to any gene: 7. CDR3 sequence reads: CASGSAGGSYEQYF. The CDR3 DNA reads TGTGCCAGCGGTTCGGCGGGAGGTTCCTACGAGCAGTACTTC.

This clonotype was recorded at least ten times. The rearrangement joins TRBV30 to TRBJ1-2; D unresolved. V shed 8 bases and J shed 8 bases, with 9 bases lying between them. CDR3 length equals 9 residues. From germline, CDR1 is GTSNPN and CDR2 SVGIG (reference sequence). CDR3 DNA sequence: TGTGCCGTAACCCCAGGCTACACCTTC. Translated, it gives CAVTPGYTF.

There are many counts of this clonotype. The genes are TRBV15 and TRBJ2-6; D gene uncertain. The CDR3 contains 15 residues. The V end was cut by 8 bases, the J end by 0 bases, with 11 bases between. CDR1 and CDR2 from the germline V gene are LNHNV and YYDKDF (reference sequence). The CDR3 DNA reads TGTGCCACCCTCCCCTTTCCCTCTGGGGCCAACGTCCTGACTTTC. It translates to CATLPFPSGANVLTF.

This clonotype was observed at least ten times. The gene calls are TRBV20-1 and TRBJ2-7; D is possibly TRBD1 (5 bases). CDR1 is DFQATT and CDR2 is SNEGSKA in the germline V gene (reference sequence). This CDR3 contains 12 residues. The ends were cut back, 3 bases at V and 6 bases at J, with 12 bases in the middle. The CDR3 spells CSASSGIGEQYF. In nucleotides, the CDR3 is TGCAGTGCTAGTTCAGGGATCGGCGAGCAGTACTTC.

This clonotype showed up just a few times. A read error is likely, as this CDR3 ends without the conserved phenylalanine or tryptophan. The limits of the CDR3 on the DNA are not certain, so only TCRdb's listed CDR3 is given. The chain joins TRBV5-6 to TRBJ1-1; the table assigns TRBD1, which was not confirmed against the DNA. Germline CDR1 SGHDT, CDR2 YYEEEE. Ends included, the CDR3 has 13 residues. The CDR3 loop is CASSPPRQGPTSV.

This clonotype rates as medium-sized. This chain connects TRBV6-5 to TRBJ1-1, with 10 bases aligning to TRBD1. Germline CDR1 is MNHEY and CDR2 is SVGAGI. V gave up 0 bases and J gave up 6 bases; unmatched junction bases: 4. The CDR3 is 15 residues long. In nucleotides, the CDR3 is TGTGCCAGCAGTTACTCGAGACAGGGGGCAGCTGAAGCTTTCTTT. This codes for CASSYSRQGAAEAFF.

This clonotype was observed at least ten times. J is TRBJ2-3 and V is TRBV9; 9 nucleotides line up with TRBD2. There are 16 residues in the CDR3. Losses at the gene ends were 3 bases for V and 5 bases for J; bases not matched to a gene: 10. CDR1 SGDLS and CDR2 YYNGEE come from the germline V gene. The CDR3 DNA reads as TGTGCCAGCAGCGCCGTAGCGGGAGATGGGGGAGATACGCAGTATTTT. It yields the protein CASSAVAGDGGDTQYF.

Many counts were recorded for this clonotype. The chain combines TRBV2 with TRBJ2-1; no firm D call. V was cut by 8 bases and J by 6 bases, with 14 bases left in between. This CDR3 has 13 residues. Germline V CDR1 and CDR2: SNHLY, FYNNEI. The CDR3 is CASVLTAGNEQFF. The CDR3 nucleotides read TGTGCCAGCGTTTTGACGGCCGGCAATGAGCAGTTCTTC.

In the case of this clonotype: This could be a read error, since a much larger clone is one nucleotide away. The V and J genes are TRBV28 and TRBJ2-5; 10 bases are shared with TRBD2. Germline lookup yields CDR1 MDHEN and CDR2 SYDVKM. V was clipped by 2 bases and J by 5 bases; unmatched bases: 8. The CDR3 sequence is 16 residues long. The CDR3 region is CASSLLAGVSGETQYF. The CDR3 bases are TGTGCCAGCAGTTTACTAGCGGGAGTCAGTGGGGAGACCCAGTACTTC.